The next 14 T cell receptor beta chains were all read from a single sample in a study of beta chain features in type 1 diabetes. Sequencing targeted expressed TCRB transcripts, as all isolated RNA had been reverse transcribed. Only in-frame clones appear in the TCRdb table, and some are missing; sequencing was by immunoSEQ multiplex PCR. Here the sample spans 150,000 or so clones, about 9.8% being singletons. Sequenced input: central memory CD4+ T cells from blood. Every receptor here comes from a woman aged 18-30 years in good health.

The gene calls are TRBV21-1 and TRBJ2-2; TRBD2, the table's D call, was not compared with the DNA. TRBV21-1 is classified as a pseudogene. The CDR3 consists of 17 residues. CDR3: CASSKEGSGGNTGELFF. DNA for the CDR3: TGTGCCAGCAGCAAAGAAGGTAGCGGGGGAAACACCGGGGAGCTGTTTTTT.

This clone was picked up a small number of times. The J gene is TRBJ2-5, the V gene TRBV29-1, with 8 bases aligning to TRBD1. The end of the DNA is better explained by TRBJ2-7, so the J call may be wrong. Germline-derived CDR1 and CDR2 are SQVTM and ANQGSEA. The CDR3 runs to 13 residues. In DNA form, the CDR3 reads TGCAGCGCTGGGACAGGAGTTTTCTACGAGCAGTACTTC. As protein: CSAGTGVFYEQYF.

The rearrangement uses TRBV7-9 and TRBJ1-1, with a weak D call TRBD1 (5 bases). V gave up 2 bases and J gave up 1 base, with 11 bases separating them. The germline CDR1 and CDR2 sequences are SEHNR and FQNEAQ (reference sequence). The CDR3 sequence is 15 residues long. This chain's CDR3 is CASSLKGAQNTEAFF. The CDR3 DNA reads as TGTGCCAGCAGCTTAAAAGGGGCCCAGAACACTGAAGCTTTCTTT.

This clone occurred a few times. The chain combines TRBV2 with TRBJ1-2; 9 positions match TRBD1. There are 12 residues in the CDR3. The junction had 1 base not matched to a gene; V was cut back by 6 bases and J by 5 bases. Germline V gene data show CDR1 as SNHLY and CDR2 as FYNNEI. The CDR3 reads CASRTGGYGYTF. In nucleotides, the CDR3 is TGTGCCAGCAGGACAGGGGGATATGGCTACACCTTC.

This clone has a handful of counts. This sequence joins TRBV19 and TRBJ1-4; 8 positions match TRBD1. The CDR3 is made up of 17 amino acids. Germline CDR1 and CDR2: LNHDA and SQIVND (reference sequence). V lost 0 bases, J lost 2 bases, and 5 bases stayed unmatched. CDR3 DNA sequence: TGTGCCAGTAGTATAGATCCAGGGGGCATCACTAATGAAAAACTGTTTTTT. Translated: CASSIDPGGITNEKLFF.

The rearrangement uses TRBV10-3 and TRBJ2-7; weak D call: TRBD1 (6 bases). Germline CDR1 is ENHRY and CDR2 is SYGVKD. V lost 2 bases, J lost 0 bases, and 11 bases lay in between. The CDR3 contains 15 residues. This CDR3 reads CAISEGDKSSYEQYF. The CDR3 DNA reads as TGTGCCATCAGTGAGGGGGACAAGAGCTCCTACGAGCAGTACTTC.

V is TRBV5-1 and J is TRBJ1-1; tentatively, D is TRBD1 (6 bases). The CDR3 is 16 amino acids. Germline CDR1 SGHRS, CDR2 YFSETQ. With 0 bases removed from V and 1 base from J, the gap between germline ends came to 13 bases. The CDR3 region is CASSLGSGAKNTEAFF. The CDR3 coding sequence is TGCGCCAGCAGCTTGGGGTCAGGGGCGAAGAACACTGAAGCTTTCTTT.

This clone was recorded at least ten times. CDR3 residues: CASRPTDRAKNIQYF. In nucleotides, the CDR3 is TGTGCCAGCAGACCCACGGACAGGGCCAAAAACATTCAGTACTTC. The rearrangement uses TRBV2 and TRBJ2-4; 7 bases are a match to TRBD1. This CDR3 region has 15 residues. Germline-derived CDR1 and CDR2 are SNHLY and FYNNEI. Losses at the gene ends were 6 bases for V and 1 base for J; bases not matched to a gene: 6.

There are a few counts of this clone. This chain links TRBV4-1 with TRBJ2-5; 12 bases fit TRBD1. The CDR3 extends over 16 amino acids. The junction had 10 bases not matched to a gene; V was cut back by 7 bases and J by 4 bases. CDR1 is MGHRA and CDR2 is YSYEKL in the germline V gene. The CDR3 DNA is TGCGCCAGCACCCGGGGGGGGACAGGGGGCATAGAGACCCAGTACTTC. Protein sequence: CASTRGGTGGIETQYF.

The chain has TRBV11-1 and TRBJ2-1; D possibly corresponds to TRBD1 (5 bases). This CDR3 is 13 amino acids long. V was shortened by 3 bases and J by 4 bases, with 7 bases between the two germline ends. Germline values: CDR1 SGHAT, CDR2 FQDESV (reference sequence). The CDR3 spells CASSLDIYNEQFF. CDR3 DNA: TGTGCCAGCAGCTTGGACATTTACAATGAGCAGTTCTTC.

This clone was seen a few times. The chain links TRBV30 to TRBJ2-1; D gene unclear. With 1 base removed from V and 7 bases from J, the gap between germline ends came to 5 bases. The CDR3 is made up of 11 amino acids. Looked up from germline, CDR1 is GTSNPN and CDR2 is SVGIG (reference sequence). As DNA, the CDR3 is TGTGCCTGGAGTGGAGATAATGAGCAGTTCTTC. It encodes CAWSGDNEQFF. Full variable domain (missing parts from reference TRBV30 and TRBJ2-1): SQTIHQWPATLVQPVGSPLSLECTVEGTSNPNLYWYRQAAGRGLQLLFYSVGIGQISSEVPQNLSASRPQDRQFILSSKKLLLSDSGFYLCAWSGDNEQFFGPGTRLTVL.

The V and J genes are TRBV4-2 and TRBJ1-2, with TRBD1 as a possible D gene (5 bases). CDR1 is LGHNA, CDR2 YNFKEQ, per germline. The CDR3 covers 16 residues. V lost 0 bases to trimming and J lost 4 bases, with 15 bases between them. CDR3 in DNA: TGTGCCAGCAGCCAAGATAGCATAGGAGGGGCCTATGGCTACACCTTC. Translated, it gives CASSQDSIGGAYGYTF.

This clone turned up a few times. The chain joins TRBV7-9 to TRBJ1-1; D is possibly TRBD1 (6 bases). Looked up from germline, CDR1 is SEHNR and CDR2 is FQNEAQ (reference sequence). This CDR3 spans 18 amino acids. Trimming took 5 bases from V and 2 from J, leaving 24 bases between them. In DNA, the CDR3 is TGTGCCAGCAGCACAGACAGGATAAGAGTTTTGGGTAACACTGAAGCTTTCTTT. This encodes CASSTDRIRVLGNTEAFF.

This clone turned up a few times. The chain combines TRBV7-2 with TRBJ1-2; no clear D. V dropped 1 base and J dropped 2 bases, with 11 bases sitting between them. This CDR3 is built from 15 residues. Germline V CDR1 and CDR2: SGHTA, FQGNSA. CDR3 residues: CASSLGRIQNYGYTF. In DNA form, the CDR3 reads TGTGCCAGCAGCTTAGGTCGCATACAAAACTATGGCTACACCTTC.